The 10 T cell receptor beta chains presented below share a single source sample, sequenced in a study of siplizumab effects on memory and regulatory T cells. The table came from immunoSEQ multiplex PCR; TCRdb's copy has only in-frame clones and leaves some out. The repertoire has tens of thousands of clones, nearly 98% of them found once; the top ten carry about 0.095%. Material: naive CD8+ T cells sorted from blood. Receptors originate from a human donor in good health.

The chain employs TRBV5-4 and TRBJ2-7, with 11 bases aligning to TRBD2. The CDR3 has 18 residues. V gave up 3 bases and J gave up 4 bases; unmatched junction bases: 15. Germline loops: CDR1 SGHNT, CDR2 YYREEE (reference sequence). CDR3 amino acids: CASSSRGIAGGPSYEQYF. The CDR3 DNA reads TGTGCCAGCAGCTCACGTGGAATAGCGGGGGGGCCCTCTTACGAGCAGTACTTC.

A single count supports this clone. The genes are TRBV19 and TRBJ2-3; D not resolved. The length of the CDR3 is 15 residues. V was trimmed by 4 bases and J by 2 bases, leaving 13 bases between them. The germline V gene has CDR1 LNHDA and CDR2 SQIVND (reference sequence). This CDR3 is CASSNDIINTDTQYF. The CDR3 region has the DNA TGTGCCAGTAGTAACGATATCATTAACACAGATACGCAGTATTTT.

The rearrangement uses TRBV27 and TRBJ2-3, with 7 bases identical to TRBD1. The V and J ends lost 6 bases and 4 bases, in that order; junction bases with no gene match: 10. Germline CDR1 and CDR2: MNHEY and SMNVEV (reference sequence). The CDR3 length is 15 residues. In DNA form, the CDR3 reads TGTGCCAGCAGCTCGACAGGGAATTGGGCAGATACGCAGTATTTT. Its translation: CASSSTGNWADTQYF.

The chain couples TRBV9 to TRBJ2-7; TRBD1 might be the D (5 bases). CDR3 length equals 15 residues. Germline V gene sequence: CDR1 SGDLS, CDR2 YYNGEE. V was pared by 2 bases and J by 2 bases, with 14 bases between. The CDR3 reads CASSVSTQGAYEQYF. The DNA for the CDR3 is TGTGCCAGCAGCGTCTCGACCCAAGGGGCCTACGAGCAGTACTTC.

This rearrangement joins TRBV4-3 to TRBJ1-2, with 9 bases fitting TRBD1. Germline V gives CDR1 LGHNA, CDR2 YSLEER. This CDR3 has 16 residues. With 1 base clipped from V and 5 bases from J, the junction kept 8 bases outside the gene matches. Here the CDR3 DNA reads TGCGCCAGCAGCCAAGCCGCCATCGGGACAGGGTATGGCTACACCTTC. Amino acid sequence: CASSQAAIGTGYGYTF.

V usage is TRBV5-6 and J usage is TRBJ1-2; 8 nucleotides align to TRBD1. This CDR3 spans 16 amino acids. The trim removed 2 bases at V and 0 bases at J, leaving 6 bases unmatched. The germline gives CDR1 SGHDT, CDR2 YYEEEE. The CDR3, as DNA: TGTGCCAGCAGCTTAAATCCGACAGGGGCTAACTATGGCTACACCTTC. Protein product: CASSLNPTGANYGYTF.

The chain couples TRBV7-3 to TRBJ2-7; D is uncertain. The CDR3 is 13 residues long. Deletions cut 0 bases from V and 5 bases from J, with 8 bases between. Germline V gives CDR1 SGHTA, CDR2 FQGTGA. CDR3 sequence reads: CASSLTSGHEQYF. The CDR3, as DNA: TGTGCCAGCAGCTTAACCTCCGGGCACGAGCAGTACTTC.

V is TRBV9 and J is TRBJ2-7; 12 bases are shared with TRBD1. J gave up 3 bases and V 3 bases, and 10 bases lay outside the gene matches. Per germline, CDR1 SGDLS and CDR2 YYNGEE. This CDR3 is 17 amino acids long. The CDR3 spells CASSGSTGTGGLYEQYF. For the CDR3, the DNA is TGTGCCAGCAGCGGAAGTACCGGGACAGGGGGCCTCTACGAGCAGTACTTC.

Only one count was recorded for this clone. The genes are TRBV7-6 and TRBJ1-5; 7 bases agree with TRBD1. The CDR3 consists of 17 residues. Per germline, CDR1 SGHVS and CDR2 FNYEAQ. V dropped 5 bases and J dropped 5; count of bases not matched to a gene: 15. CDR3 sequence reads: CASSLDPRRTGYQPQHF. CDR3 in DNA: TGTGCCAGCAGCCTAGATCCGAGACGGACAGGTTATCAGCCCCAGCATTTT.

The chain couples TRBV7-6 to TRBJ2-3, with a possible D match to TRBD2 (6 bases). From germline, CDR1 is SGHVS and CDR2 FNYEAQ. V was trimmed by 5 bases and J by 4 bases, leaving 10 bases between them. The CDR3 length is 13 residues. In DNA form, the CDR3 reads TGTGCCAGCAGCCTAGGGACTGCAGATACGCAGTATTTT. Protein: CASSLGTADTQYF.